This T cell receptor (beta chain) originates from a study of blood T cell repertoires in COVID-19. Here immunoSEQ multiplex PCR was the method, and the copy in TCRdb shows in-frame clones only, minus some. The sample yields 250,000 to 300,000 clones, roughly 88% seen once. This clone has more than one count but fewer than ten. The CDR3 has 16 amino acids. The germline gives CDR1 MNHNS, CDR2 SASEGT. Trimming removed 3 bases from V and 3 bases from J, with 16 bases in between. Sequenced material: peripheral blood. This chain links TRBV6-1 with TRBJ2-3, with D possibly being TRBD2 (6 bases). The source is a woman younger than 45 with active or convalescent COVID-19. In DNA form, the CDR3 reads TGTGCCAGCAGTGATCGGGGGAAAGGAGGAACAGATACGCAGTATTTT. It is translated as CASSDRGKGGTDTQYF.